This T cell receptor (beta chain) was observed in a study of CD8+ T cells in alopecia areata. Extracted RNA was reverse transcribed into cDNA, the sequencing template. The assay was immunoSEQ multiplex PCR, and TCRdb's table has in-frame clones only and misses some. The sample records 150,000 or so clones, 55% to 65% being singletons. CDR3 length: 15 amino acids. Germline trimming cut 0 bases from V and 7 bases from J; bases unmatched to any gene: 6. Germline values: CDR1 ENHRY, CDR2 SYGVKD. The sequence came from a human donor in good health. Sequencing input: CD4+ T cells sorted from blood. This chain uses TRBV10-3 with TRBJ2-1; 7 nucleotides match TRBD1. CDR3 region: CAISESHSRGNEQFF. CDR3 nucleotides: TGTGCCATCAGTGAGTCACATTCCAGGGGGAATGAGCAGTTCTTC.